This entry lists 25 T cell receptor beta chains sequenced from one sample in a study of CD8+CD57+ T cells in acquired aplastic anemia. Patients chosen for sequencing had shown CD8+CD57+ cell expansion by flow cytometry. Profiling of TCR beta VDJ combinations and CDR3 sequences used genomic DNA as template. TCRdb recomputed calls from the reads with MiXCR, one row per CDR3 protein. In the table there are hundreds of thousands of distinct CDR3 sequences, less than 35% of which are singletons. Sequences were obtained from sorted CD4+, CD8+, or CD8+CD57+ T cells (not recorded which) from PBMCs. The receptors were gathered from a human donor with aplastic anemia.

This clonotype has a handful of counts. The J gene is TRBJ2-2, the V gene TRBV5-1, with D maybe TRBD1 (5 bases). The CDR3 runs 17 residues. Germline loops: CDR1 SGHRS, CDR2 YFSETQ. Trimming stripped 0 bases from V and 7 bases from J, with 19 bases between. CDR3 amino acids: CASSLEGQGLGGGELFF. The CDR3 DNA reads as TGCGCCAGCAGCTTGGAAGGTCAGGGATTGGGCGGCGGGGAGCTGTTTTTT.

The chain has TRBV6-5 and TRBJ1-2; D is unresolved. This CDR3 comprises 15 residues. The V gene lost 4 bases and the J gene lost 4 bases, with 16 bases spanning the gap. Germline V gene sequence: CDR1 MNHEY, CDR2 SVGAGI. CDR3 DNA sequence: TGTGCCAGCAGTTCCCCTGAGAGGGTGGGCTATGGCTACACCTTC. Its protein product is CASSSPERVGYGYTF.

The chain is built from TRBV5-5 and TRBJ2-7; maybe TRBD2 (6 bases). V was cut by 2 bases and J by 2 bases, with 17 bases left in between. This CDR3 has 16 amino acids. The germline CDR1 and CDR2 sequences are SGHKS and YYEKEE (reference sequence). CDR3 sequence reads: CASSFRAGDWAYEQYF. The DNA of the CDR3 is TGTGCCAGCAGCTTTCGGGCTGGGGACTGGGCCTACGAGCAGTACTTC.

This clonotype has ten or more counts. V is TRBV2 and J is TRBJ1-1; 10 bases agree with TRBD1. This CDR3 has 14 residues. Germline V gives CDR1 SNHLY, CDR2 FYNNEI. DNA of the CDR3: TGTGCACGGGACAGGGGTTCTCAGAACACTGAAGCTTTCTTT. It translates to CARDRGSQNTEAFF.

About this clonotype itself: This may arise from a read error, as a much more abundant clone is one base away. DNA of the CDR3: TGTGCCAGTCGTACCCTGCCGGACAGGGGGCGTTACGAGCAGTACTTC. It specifies CASRTLPDRGRYEQYF. The rearrangement links TRBV19 to TRBJ2-7; TRBD1 matches 11 bases. CDR1 is LNHDA, CDR2 SQIVND, per germline (reference sequence). This CDR3 region has 16 residues. V was clipped by 8 bases and J by 4 bases; unmatched bases: 13.

The V call is TRBV19, the J call TRBJ1-6; D possibly corresponds to TRBD1 (6 bases). Germline lookup yields CDR1 LNHDA and CDR2 SQIVND (reference sequence). CDR3 length equals 15 residues. The ends were cut back, 6 bases at V and 5 bases at J, with 14 bases in the middle. The CDR3 spells CASRNRDLHNSPLHF. In DNA form, the CDR3 reads TGTGCCAGTAGGAACAGGGATCTTCATAATTCACCCCTCCACTTT.

The sample holds a few counts of this clonotype. In DNA, the CDR3 is TGTGCCAGCAGTTACAGGAGGGGGGAAGGCAATCAGCCCCAGCATTTT. This sequence encodes CASSYRRGEGNQPQHF. V gene TRBV6-5 combines with J gene TRBJ1-5; tentatively, D is TRBD1 (6 bases). Between the trimmed V and J ends, which lost 2 bases and 2 bases, there was a span of 13 bases. The CDR3 is 16 residues long. Germline lookup yields CDR1 MNHEY and CDR2 SVGAGI.

The V gene is TRBV25-1, the J gene TRBJ1-1, with a weak D call TRBD1 (5 bases). This CDR3 spans 13 amino acids. Trimming left V 6 bases short and J 6 bases short, with 14 bases between. Germline values: CDR1 MGHDK, CDR2 SYGVNS. The CDR3 sequence: CASSAIGEAEAFF. The CDR3 DNA sequence: TGTGCCAGCAGCGCGATAGGGGAGGCTGAAGCTTTCTTT. The whole variable domain, filled in from reference TRBV25-1 and TRBJ1-1, reads EADIYQTPRYLVIGTGKKITLECSQTMGHDKMYWYQQDPGMELHLIHYSYGVNSTEKGDLSSESTVSRIRTEHFPLTLESARPSHTSQYLCASSAIGEAEAFFGQGTRLTVV.

CDR3 sequence reads: CASSLAHRLLNEQFF. Written as DNA, the CDR3 is TGCGCCAGCAGCTTGGCGCATAGGTTGTTGAATGAGCAGTTCTTC. This chain connects TRBV5-1 to TRBJ2-1; D ambiguous. Deletions cut 0 bases from V and 7 bases from J, with 14 bases between. This CDR3 spans 15 amino acids. Germline V gene lookup returns CDR1 SGHRS and CDR2 YFSETQ.

In the case of this clonotype: A read error may account for a junction end that differs from germline. The J gene is TRBJ2-7, the V gene TRBV6-1; D is possibly TRBD1 (6 bases). CDR3 size: 12 residues. Germline V gene lookup returns CDR1 MNHNS and CDR2 SASEGT. CDR3 DNA sequence: TGTGCCAGCAGTAAAGGACAGCCTGCCGTCAACTTC. It encodes CASSKGQPAVNF.

The sample holds a few counts of this clonotype. This chain connects TRBV12-3 or TRBV12-4 to TRBJ1-1; the match to TRBD1 covers 8 bases. J gave up 5 bases and V 5 bases, and 13 bases lay outside the gene matches. The CDR3 sequence is 16 residues long. Here the CDR3 reads CASSQRTGSTRTEAFF. CDR3 DNA sequence: TGTGCCAGCAGTCAACGGACAGGGTCAACTCGTACTGAAGCTTTCTTT.

This clonotype appeared many times. The V and J genes are TRBV20-1 and TRBJ1-5; weak D call: TRBD1 (6 bases). Germline values: CDR1 DFQATT, CDR2 SNEGSKA (reference sequence). Between the trimmed V and J ends, which lost 5 bases and 6 bases, there was a span of 14 bases. The CDR3 sequence is 13 residues long. In DNA, the CDR3 is TGCAGTGCTGAACAGGGAATGGGTCAGCCCCAGCATTTT. Amino acids: CSAEQGMGQPQHF.

Notes on this clonotype: A read error may account for a junction end that differs from germline. V usage is TRBV10-3 and J usage is TRBJ2-3; 12 bases map to TRBD2. The length of the CDR3 is 16 residues. Germline V gene data show CDR1 as ENHRY and CDR2 as SYGVKD. As DNA, the CDR3 is TGTGCCAGCAGTGAATCCGCTAGCGGGGGGGCGAATACGCAGTATTTT. Its protein product is CASSESASGGANTQYF.

Comment on this clonotype: Given a much more abundant clone one base away, this may be a read error. V is TRBV7-6 and J is TRBJ2-7; D possibly matches TRBD1 or TRBD2 (5 bases each). With 7 bases removed from V and 2 bases from J, the gap between germline ends came to 15 bases. There are 14 residues in the CDR3. Germline CDR1 SGHVS, CDR2 FNYEAQ. CDR3 in amino acids: CASNFRDGAYEQYF. The CDR3 nucleotides are TGTGCCAGCAACTTCCGGGACGGGGCCTACGAGCAGTACTTC.

The chain is built from TRBV5-1 and TRBJ2-7, with D possibly being TRBD1 (6 bases). V gave up 0 bases and J gave up 2 bases, with 18 bases separating them. Germline V gene lookup returns CDR1 SGHRS and CDR2 YFSETQ. The CDR3 has 17 amino acids. CDR3 nucleotide sequence: TGCGCCAGCAGCTTGGCCGCACCCGGGACACCGCCCTACGAGCAGTACTTC. It is translated as CASSLAAPGTPPYEQYF.

This clonotype was seen only a few times. For the CDR3, the DNA is TGCGCCAGCAGCACCGATACCGGGCGAAATACGCAGTATTTT. Translated, it gives CASSTDTGRNTQYF. The chain uses TRBV5-1 and TRBJ2-3; D is uncertain. This CDR3 is built from 14 residues. Germline loops: CDR1 SGHRS, CDR2 YFSETQ. V lost 4 bases, J lost 7 bases, and 16 bases lay in between.

J is TRBJ1-1 and V is TRBV19, with TRBD1 as a possible D gene (6 bases). Between the trimmed V and J ends, which lost 6 bases and 1 base, there was a span of 18 bases. Germline CDR1 reads LNHDA; CDR2 reads SQIVND (reference sequence). The CDR3 totals 16 residues. CDR3: CASSPLRGGGNTEAFF. CDR3 in DNA: TGTGCCAGTAGCCCTCTGAGGGGGGGAGGGAACACTGAAGCTTTCTTT.

This clonotype was seen many times. The chain links TRBV24-1 to TRBJ2-2, with D perhaps matching TRBD2 (6 bases). The germline gives CDR1 KGHDR, CDR2 SFDVKD. CDR3 length: 16 amino acids. V lost 1 base to trimming and J lost 2 bases, with 10 bases between them. The CDR3 protein is CATSDFRLVNTGELFF. For the CDR3, the DNA is TGTGCCACCAGTGATTTTCGACTAGTTAACACCGGGGAGCTGTTTTTT.

Concerning this clonotype itself: This may arise from a read error, as a much more abundant clone is one base away. V usage is TRBV2 and J usage is TRBJ2-1; 10 bases are a match to TRBD1. The germline CDR1 and CDR2 sequences are SNHLY and FYNNEI. The CDR3 has 15 amino acids. With 7 bases clipped from V and 7 bases from J, the junction kept 10 bases outside the gene matches. CDR3 nucleotide sequence: TGTGCCAGCACCGAGAGGGACAGGGGTTGGAATGAGCAGTTCTTC. Protein sequence: CASTERDRGWNEQFF.

This clonotype was observed many times. The V call is TRBV20-1, the J call TRBJ1-2; TRBD1 agrees at 7 bases. After removal of 2 bases from V and 0 bases from J, the junction contained 6 bases not matched to a gene. The CDR3 sequence is 15 residues long. Germline V CDR1 and CDR2: DFQATT, SNEGSKA (reference sequence). For the CDR3, the DNA is TGCAGTGCTAGAACTAGGGACAGTACTAACTATGGCTACACCTTC. It translates to CSARTRDSTNYGYTF.

Only a few counts were recorded for this clonotype. This sequence joins TRBV6-5 and TRBJ1-4; 11 bases align to TRBD1. The length of the CDR3 is 15 residues. V shed 2 bases and J 7 bases; nucleotides not matched to a gene: 3. CDR1 is MNHEY and CDR2 is SVGAGI in the germline V gene. CDR3 sequence (DNA): TGTGCCAGCAGTTACCGGACAGGGGGCTTTGAAAAACTGTTTTTT. Amino acids: CASSYRTGGFEKLFF.

Ten or more counts support this clonotype. J is TRBJ1-2 and V is TRBV29-1, with D tentatively TRBD1 (6 bases). CDR1 and CDR2 (germline): SQVTM, ANQGSEA. The CDR3 totals 14 residues. Trimming took off 2 bases at V and 5 bases at J, with 15 bases between the two ends. The CDR3 spells CSVEQRGASYGYTF. CDR3 bases: TGCAGCGTTGAACAACGGGGGGCGAGTTATGGCTACACCTTC.

The chain combines TRBV25-1 with TRBJ2-1, with D maybe TRBD1 (6 bases). Germline V gene data show CDR1 as MGHDK and CDR2 as SYGVNS. V was shortened by 1 base and J by 0 bases, with 7 bases between the two germline ends. The CDR3 runs 15 residues. The CDR3 here is CASSELGGSYNEQFF. Written as DNA, the CDR3 is TGTGCCAGCAGTGAATTAGGGGGCTCCTACAATGAGCAGTTCTTC.

This clonotype was observed a few times. The chain uses TRBV6-1 and TRBJ1-2; unclear D gene. Germline CDR1 is MNHNS and CDR2 is SASEGT. The CDR3 is 15 amino acids. With 5 bases removed from V and 0 bases from J, the gap between germline ends came to 13 bases. The CDR3, as DNA: TGTGCCAGCAGTCCCGGCAGCCCAGCTAACTATGGCTACACCTTC. Amino acids: CASSPGSPANYGYTF.

The CDR3 sequence is CASSELGPSYF. Here the CDR3 DNA reads TGTGCCAGCAGTGAATTAGGACCGTCGTACTTC. The gene calls are TRBV6-1 and TRBJ2-7, with D hard to call. V was clipped by 2 bases and J by 12 bases, with 11 bases between them. CDR3 length equals 11 residues. The germline V gene encodes CDR1 MNHNS and CDR2 SASEGT.